These 8 T cell receptor beta chains came from one sample sequenced in a study of post-analysis software for immune sequencing data. Whole-study findings and limits: Relative to controls, patients had roughly five TRBV segments at higher frequency, with TRBV5-6, TRBV5-1 and TRBV20-1 among these.

The TCR beta cDNA libraries contained unique molecular identifiers. TCRdb re-called the PCR reads with MiXCR, one entry per CDR3 protein. The sample has approximately 690,000 distinct CDR3 sequences; about 60% are singletons. Their recognized antigens are unknown. Material for sequencing was blood. The receptors come from a girl aged 2 to 9 with multiple sclerosis.

This sequence joins TRBV12-3 or TRBV12-4 and TRBJ1-1; D unclear. Trimming removed 4 bases at V and 0 bases at J, with 15 bases between. This CDR3 spans 16 amino acids. The CDR3 coding sequence is TGTGCCAGCAGTTATCCCAGAGAGAACATGAACACTGAAGCTTTCTTT. It encodes CASSYPRENMNTEAFF.

J is TRBJ1-5 and V is TRBV24-1, with 8 nucleotides matching TRBD1. The junction had 14 bases not matched to a gene; V was cut back by 5 bases and J by 0 bases. Germline lookup yields CDR1 KGHDR and CDR2 SFDVKD. The CDR3 is 19 residues long. The CDR3 coding sequence is TGTGCCACCAGTGCCCCCCCGGACAGGGCGATCCCTAGCAATCAGCCCCAGCATTTT. This gives the protein CATSAPPDRAIPSNQPQHF.

This clonotype was detected only a few times. The rearrangement links TRBV29-1 to TRBJ2-1; no clear D gene. Germline loops: CDR1 SQVTM, CDR2 ANQGSEA. The CDR3 is made up of 10 amino acids. V lost 7 bases and J 5 bases, leaving 6 bases between the germline ends. CDR3 protein: CSGSDNEQFF. CDR3 bases: TGCAGCGGAAGTGACAATGAGCAGTTCTTC.

This chain connects TRBV29-1 to TRBJ2-1; D might be TRBD2 (6 bases). Germline V gives CDR1 SQVTM, CDR2 ANQGSEA. The CDR3 runs 11 residues. Trimming removed 5 bases at V and 10 bases at J, with 12 bases between. The CDR3 nucleotides are TGCAGCGTTCGGGACTCCAGGGAGCAGTTCTTC. This gives the protein CSVRDSREQFF.

J is TRBJ1-2 and V is TRBV18; maybe TRBD1 (6 bases). The length of the CDR3 is 14 residues. The germline V and J ends were trimmed by 4 bases and 2 bases, with 11 bases remaining between them. Germline values: CDR1 KGHSH, CDR2 LQKENI. The CDR3, as DNA: TGTGCCAGCTCACTACAGGGAGAAAACTATGGCTACACCTTC. This encodes CASSLQGENYGYTF.

The chain has TRBV5-1 and TRBJ2-7, with TRBD2 identical over 11 bases. The CDR3 covers 15 residues. The germline gives CDR1 SGHRS, CDR2 YFSETQ. V was clipped by 5 bases and J by 3 bases; unmatched bases: 7. The CDR3 here is CASSMVAGGNYEQYF. As DNA, the CDR3 is TGCGCCAGCAGTATGGTAGCGGGAGGGAACTACGAGCAGTACTTC.

This clonotype has a handful of counts. The V and J genes are TRBV6-5 and TRBJ2-1; 9 bases line up with TRBD2. The V segment lost 6 bases and the J segment 4 bases; nucleotides outside the gene matches: 7. The length of the CDR3 is 15 residues. Looked up from germline, CDR1 is MNHEY and CDR2 is SVGAGI. Here the CDR3 DNA reads TGTGCCAGCAGCACCACTAGCGGGCGATACAATGAGCAGTTCTTC. This encodes CASSTTSGRYNEQFF.

The V gene is TRBV6-5, the J gene TRBJ1-4; D call uncertain. V was pared by 2 bases and J by 6 bases, with 4 bases between. CDR3 length: 12 residues. Germline V CDR1 and CDR2: MNHEY, SVGAGI. CDR3 DNA: TGTGCCAGCAGTTACGGGGATGAAAAACTGTTTTTT. Translating gives CASSYGDEKLFF.